These 20 T cell receptor beta chains share one sample of origin, sequenced in a study of T-cell reconstitution after alpha-beta-depleted transplantation in children. Unique molecular identifiers were used to barcode this TCRbeta library. TCRdb reprocessed the PCR reads via MiXCR and lists one record per CDR3 protein. The profile covers around 230,000 distinct CDR3 sequences, with roughly 18% appearing a single time and 35% to 50% taken by the ten largest. The sample here was PBMCs, mostly from graft donor cells, taken 360 days after TCRalphabeta/CD19-depleted stem cell transplant. The receptors derive from a male patient under 10 years old who had a stem cell transplant for acute lymphoblastic leukemia, so the T cells may come from the graft donor.

The V call is TRBV7-9, the J call TRBJ2-3; no clear D. The V gene's germline CDR1 is SEHNR and CDR2 FQNEAQ (reference sequence). The V end lost 3 bases, the J end lost 0 bases, and 13 bases lay between the germline ends. This CDR3 has 16 residues. The CDR3 nucleotides read TGTGCCAGCAGCTTGCTTTCGTTTGGGAGCACAGATACGCAGTATTTT. It specifies CASSLLSFGSTDTQYF.

This clonotype was detected a few times. The chain recombines TRBV9 with TRBJ2-3, with D uncertain. This CDR3 contains 12 residues. Germline V lookup: CDR1 SGDLS, CDR2 YYNGEE. Trimming shortened V by 7 bases and J by 2 bases, and 8 bases separated the two germline ends. The CDR3 spells CASGVDTDTQYF. The CDR3 nucleotides are TGTGCCAGCGGGGTGGACACAGATACGCAGTATTTT.

A few counts support this clonotype. The rearrangement links TRBV27 to TRBJ2-3; 12 nucleotides match TRBD2. This CDR3 is 16 amino acids long. Trimming took 5 bases from V and 1 from J; bases not matched to a gene: 4. Looked up from germline, CDR1 is MNHEY and CDR2 is SMNVEV (reference sequence). The chain's CDR3 is CASSIRTSGGTDTQYF. The CDR3 nucleotides read TGTGCCAGCAGTATAAGGACTAGCGGGGGCACAGATACGCAGTATTTT.

This clonotype was counted a few times. The chain has TRBV18 and TRBJ1-4; D is ambiguous. There are 15 residues in the CDR3. V shed 3 bases and J shed 0 bases, with 8 bases lying between them. Germline V CDR1 and CDR2: KGHSH, LQKENI. This CDR3 reads CASSPGVATNEKLFF. As DNA, the CDR3 is TGTGCCAGCTCACCTGGTGTTGCAACTAATGAAAAACTGTTTTTT. Full variable domain (outside the CDR3, taken from reference TRBV18 and TRBJ1-4): NAGVMQNPRHLVRRRGQEARLRCSPMKGHSHVYWYRQLPEEGLKFMVYLQKENIIDESGMPKERFSAEFPKEGPSILRIQQVVRGDSAAYFCASSPGVATNEKLFFGSGTQLSVL.

Notes on this clonotype: As the CDR3 is not closed by the conserved phenylalanine or tryptophan, this likely results from a read error. The DNA is left out, because the CDR3 cannot be placed on it with certainty; the CDR3 is given as TCRdb lists it. The rearrangement links TRBV12-3 or TRBV12-4 to TRBJ2-7; whether TRBD1, the table's D call, matches the DNA was not checked. The CDR3 has 9 amino acids, counting both end residues. The CDR3 is CASNLPGTL.

The chain uses TRBV28 and TRBJ2-7; no firm D call. Trimming took 2 bases from V and 4 from J, leaving 15 bases between them. CDR1 MDHEN and CDR2 SYDVKM come from the germline V gene. The CDR3 spans 15 residues. The CDR3 bases are TGTGCCAGCAGTTTACCCGCTTCAACACCTTACGAGCAGTACTTC. It codes for CASSLPASTPYEQYF. Supplemented by reference TRBV28 and TRBJ2-7, the full variable domain reads DVKVTQSSRYLVKRTGEKVFLECVQDMDHENMFWYRQDPGLGLRLIYFSYDVKMKEKGDIPEGYSVSREKKERFSLILESASTNQTSMYLCASSLPASTPYEQYFGPGTRLTVT.

This clonotype turned up a few times. The rearrangement links TRBV20-1 to TRBJ2-1; 7 nucleotides match TRBD2. V was pared by 4 bases and J by 2 bases, with 8 bases of the junction left unmatched. The CDR3 consists of 15 residues. CDR1 is DFQATT, CDR2 SNEGSKA, per germline (reference sequence). The CDR3 DNA reads TGCAGTGCTACCACACTAGCGCGTGCCTACAATGAGCAGTTCTTC. Amino acids: CSATTLARAYNEQFF.

This chain connects TRBV4-1 to TRBJ1-3; D unresolved. CDR1 is MGHRA and CDR2 is YSYEKL in the germline V gene. This CDR3 has 15 amino acids. V lost 0 bases, J lost 4 bases, and 10 bases lay in between. The CDR3 spells CASSQEDVTGNTIYF. CDR3 bases: TGCGCCAGCAGCCAAGAGGACGTAACGGGAAACACCATATATTTT.

The chain joins TRBV29-1 to TRBJ2-3, with 10 bases matching TRBD2. The CDR3 loop spans 19 amino acids. J lost 4 bases, V lost 5 bases, and 21 bases had no gene match. Germline V gene sequence: CDR1 SQVTM, CDR2 ANQGSEA. In DNA form, the CDR3 reads TGCAGCGTTCAGGAACTCTTACCATCTAGCGGGAGCAATGCAGATACGCAGTATTTT. The encoded protein is CSVQELLPSSGSNADTQYF.

The sample holds many counts of this clonotype. V is TRBV29-1 and J is TRBJ1-1; tentatively, D is TRBD1 (5 bases). V dropped 7 bases and J dropped 7 bases, with 16 bases sitting between them. This CDR3 contains 12 residues. Germline CDR1 SQVTM, CDR2 ANQGSEA. The CDR3 nucleotides are TGCAGCGCCCAGGGTGGGGCAGGTGAAGCTTTCTTT. Protein sequence: CSAQGGAGEAFF.

The chain employs TRBV5-5 and TRBJ2-2; perhaps TRBD2 as D (6 bases). CDR1 SGHKS and CDR2 YYEKEE come from the germline V gene (reference sequence). The CDR3 extends over 14 amino acids. The V and J ends lost 5 bases and 6 bases respectively, with 14 bases between them. The CDR3 coding sequence is TGTGCCAGCAGTAAAGGGAGGCTCTCCGGGGAGCTGTTTTTT. Residues: CASSKGRLSGELFF.

This clonotype came up a few times. The genes are TRBV5-1 and TRBJ2-1; no clear D gene. The CDR3 loop spans 13 amino acids. The germline V gene has CDR1 SGHRS and CDR2 YFSETQ. The V gene lost 1 base and the J gene lost 6 bases, with 8 bases spanning the gap. The CDR3 protein is CASSLLNRNEQFF. CDR3 nucleotide sequence: TGCGCCAGCAGCTTGCTTAATCGCAATGAGCAGTTCTTC.

This clonotype was seen more than once but under ten times. The rearrangement links TRBV7-2 to TRBJ1-2; maybe TRBD1 (6 bases). Germline lookup yields CDR1 SGHTA and CDR2 FQGNSA. The CDR3 runs to 14 residues. The ends were cut back, 7 bases at V and 0 bases at J, with 12 bases in the middle. The CDR3 sequence: CASNFGGANYGYTF. In nucleotides, the CDR3 is TGTGCCAGCAACTTCGGGGGCGCTAACTATGGCTACACCTTC. Based on the CDR3 plus reference TRBV7-2 and TRBJ1-2, the full variable domain is GAGVSQSPSNKVTEKGKDVELRCDPISGHTALYWYRQSLGQGLEFLIYFQGNSAPDKSGLPSDRFSAERTGGSVSTLTIQRTQQEDSAVYLCASNFGGANYGYTFGSGTRLTVV.

This clonotype was detected a few times. V usage is TRBV18 and J usage is TRBJ2-1; D uncertain. V was shortened by 3 bases and J by 8 bases, with 20 bases between the two germline ends. CDR3 length: 16 residues. Germline lookup yields CDR1 KGHSH and CDR2 LQKENI. The CDR3 reads CASSPLVLTLGDEQFF. CDR3 bases: TGTGCCAGCTCACCGCTCGTCCTCACCCTCGGCGATGAGCAGTTCTTC.

This clonotype was found many times. This chain connects TRBV7-9 to TRBJ1-4; D remains unclear. V was clipped by 0 bases and J by 5 bases, with 1 base between them. The CDR3 sequence is 12 residues long. From germline, CDR1 is SEHNR and CDR2 FQNEAQ (reference sequence). The chain's CDR3 is CASSLANEKLFF. CDR3 coding DNA: TGTGCCAGCAGCTTAGCGAATGAAAAACTGTTTTTT.

This clonotype appeared a few times. CDR3 region: CASSPEGLENEKLFF. The CDR3 DNA reads TGCGCCAGCAGCCCAGAGGGACTCGAAAATGAAAAACTGTTTTTT. This chain joins TRBV4-3 and TRBJ1-4, with D possibly matching TRBD1 (5 bases). Germline CDR1 and CDR2: LGHNA and YSLEER. The CDR3 loop spans 15 amino acids. The V end was cut by 4 bases, the J end by 5 bases, with 14 bases between.

This rearrangement joins TRBV27 to TRBJ2-7; no clear D gene. Trimming stripped 5 bases from V and 1 base from J, with 9 bases between. CDR3 length: 13 residues. Germline assignment: CDR1 MNHEY and CDR2 SMNVEV (reference sequence). CDR3 residues: CASSRRPSYEQYF. CDR3 DNA: TGTGCCAGCAGTCGCAGGCCTTCCTACGAGCAGTACTTC.

This clonotype has just a few counts. The chain couples TRBV12-3 or TRBV12-4 to TRBJ2-7; 14 nucleotides match TRBD2. The CDR3 covers 17 residues. The junction had 11 bases not matched to a gene; V was cut back by 6 bases and J by 4 bases. The CDR3 sequence: CASSLRTSGGQSYEQYF. In DNA form, the CDR3 reads TGTGCCAGCAGCCTCAGGACTAGCGGGGGGCAGAGTTACGAGCAGTACTTC.

V and J are TRBV20-1 and TRBJ2-1, with D perhaps matching TRBD1 (6 bases). CDR1 and CDR2 from the germline V gene are DFQATT and SNEGSKA (reference sequence). This CDR3 is built from 12 residues. Trimming stripped 5 bases from V and 11 bases from J, with 16 bases between. CDR3 residues: CSAGPYRDQQFF. DNA of the CDR3: TGCAGTGCTGGCCCTTACAGGGACCAGCAGTTCTTC.

This clonotype was seen only a few times. This rearrangement joins TRBV4-1 to TRBJ2-1, with D uncertain. Germline V lookup: CDR1 MGHRA, CDR2 YSYEKL. This CDR3 contains 14 residues. V was pared by 0 bases and J by 2 bases, with 5 bases between. The CDR3 DNA is TGCGCCAGCAGCCAAGAAGTGGCCTACAATGAGCAGTTCTTC. The encoded protein is CASSQEVAYNEQFF.